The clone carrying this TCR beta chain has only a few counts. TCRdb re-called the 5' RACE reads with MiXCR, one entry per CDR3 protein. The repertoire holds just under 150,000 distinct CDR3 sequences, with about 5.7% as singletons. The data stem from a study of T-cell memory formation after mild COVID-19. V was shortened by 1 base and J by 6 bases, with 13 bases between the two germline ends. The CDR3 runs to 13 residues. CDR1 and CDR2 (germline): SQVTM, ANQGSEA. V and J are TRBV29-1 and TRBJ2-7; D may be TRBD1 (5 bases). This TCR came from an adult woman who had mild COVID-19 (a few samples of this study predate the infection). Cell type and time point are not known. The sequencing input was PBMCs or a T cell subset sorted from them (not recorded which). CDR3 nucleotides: TGCAGCGTTGAAGCGCCAGGGCTAGGCGAGCAGTACTTC. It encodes CSVEAPGLGEQYF.